This is a list of T cell receptor beta chains from one sample in a study of blood T cell repertoires in COVID-19. Sequencing used immunoSEQ multiplex PCR; TCRdb keeps in-frame clones, though not all of them. The repertoire holds some 100,000 clones, with around three quarters as singletons. Sequencing was carried out using peripheral blood. Receptors were obtained from a human donor in a cohort sampled during active or convalescent COVID-19. CDR3s include the opening cysteine and the closing phenylalanine or tryptophan. The order of the fields is clone size, V gene, J gene, D gene, CDR3 DNA, CDR3 protein. D genes are given only for firm matches. Clone size is not always given. Where it is, it says once, few, many or a class for expanded clones.

size: NA
V: TRBV6-6
J: TRBJ1-6
D: NA
DNA: TGTGCCAGCAGTTACTCGACCCAGGGAAATTCACCCCTCCACTTT
CDR3: CASSYSTQGNSPLHF

size: NA
V: TRBV4-3
J: TRBJ2-3
D: NA
DNA: TGCGCCAGCAGCCGAGGAGTTTCAGATACGCAGTATTTT
CDR3: CASSRGVSDTQYF

size: NA
V: TRBV6-2/TRBV6-3
J: TRBJ2-4
D: NA
DNA: TGTGCCAGCAGTTTTGGGGGGGCCCAAAACATTCAGTACTTC
CDR3: CASSFGGAQNIQYF

size: NA
V: TRBV4-3
J: TRBJ2-1
D: NA
DNA: TGCGCCAGCAGCCCAGGGTGGGGTGAGCAGTTCTTC
CDR3: CASSPGWGEQFF

size: NA
V: TRBV10-3
J: TRBJ2-5
D: NA
DNA: TGTGCCATCAGTGAACCCGGGGGGCCGATATCAGAGACCCAGTACTTC
CDR3: CAISEPGGPISETQYF

size: once
V: TRBV23-1
J: TRBJ2-3
D: TRBD2
DNA: TGCGCCAGCAGACGGACTAGCTGGGGGGGGGCAGATACGCAGTATTTT
CDR3: CASRRTSWGGADTQYF

size: NA
V: TRBV18
J: TRBJ2-7
D: TRBD2
DNA: TGTGCCAGCTCACCCGGGACTATTTCCTACGAGCAGTACTTC
CDR3: CASSPGTISYEQYF

size: NA
V: TRBV19
J: TRBJ2-7
D: TRBD2
DNA: TGTGCCAGTAGACTAGCGGGGGCCTACGAGCAGTACTTC
CDR3: CASRLAGAYEQYF

size: NA
V: TRBV25-1
J: TRBJ1-2
D: NA
DNA: TGTGCCAGCAGGGACACCAACTATGGCTACACCTTC
CDR3: CASRDTNYGYTF

size: few
V: TRBV28
J: TRBJ2-3
D: TRBD2
DNA: TGTGCCAGCAGTTTATCTGTCGGACGGGCGGGGGGTACGCAGTATTTT
CDR3: CASSLSVGRAGGTQYF

size: few
V: TRBV3-1/TRBV3-2
J: TRBJ1-2
D: TRBD1
DNA: TGTGCCAGCAGCCAAGCCTGGGACAGTAACTATGGCTACACCTTC
CDR3: CASSQAWDSNYGYTF

size: NA
V: TRBV24-1
J: TRBJ2-1
D: TRBD1
DNA: TGTGCCACCAGTGGCGACACCGGGACAGGGGGGTATCGGCAGTTCTTC
CDR3: CATSGDTGTGGYRQFF

size: NA
V: TRBV7-9
J: TRBJ2-7
D: TRBD1
DNA: TGTGCCAGCAGCCCTACAGGGGGCCCCCACGAGCAGTACTTC
CDR3: CASSPTGGPHEQYF

size: NA
V: TRBV28
J: TRBJ1-2
D: NA
DNA: TGTGCCAGCAATAAGGGAGGGTCCCCAACTAACTATGGCTACACCTTC
CDR3: CASNKGGSPTNYGYTF

size: once
V: TRBV3-1/TRBV3-2
J: TRBJ2-3
D: NA
DNA: TGTGCCAGCAAGTCAGGGCCTAGCACAGATACGCAGTATTTT
CDR3: CASKSGPSTDTQYF

size: few
V: TRBV6-5
J: TRBJ2-7
D: TRBD2
DNA: TGTGCCAGCAGGGGAGGGACGGGGACCTACGAGCAGTACTTC
CDR3: CASRGGTGTYEQYF

size: NA
V: TRBV23-1
J: TRBJ1-1
D: NA
DNA: TGCGCCAGCAGAAGCAAAGGACAGCGGAACACTGAAGCTTTCTTT
CDR3: CASRSKGQRNTEAFF

size: once
V: TRBV5-1
J: TRBJ2-5
D: NA
DNA: TGCGCCAGCAGCCCGGGGTCTGCTGCAGAAGAGACCCAGTACTTC
CDR3: CASSPGSAAEETQYF

size: NA
V: TRBV27
J: TRBJ2-1
D: TRBD2
DNA: TGTGCCAGCAGTTTACCCGGACTAGCGGGAGCTAGTAGAGGTGAGCAGTTCTTC
CDR3: CASSLPGLAGASRGEQFF

size: NA
V: TRBV7-6
J: TRBJ1-1
D: NA
DNA: TGTGCCAGCAGCATCGGACACCGTGGTACTGAAGCTTTCTTT
CDR3: CASSIGHRGTEAFF

size: NA
V: TRBV19
J: TRBJ1-1
D: TRBD1
DNA: TGTGCCAGTAGTTCCAGGGGGCTGGTCACTGAAGCTTTCTTT
CDR3: CASSSRGLVTEAFF

size: few
V: TRBV30
J: TRBJ2-1
D: TRBD2
DNA: TGTGCCTGGGACGTAGCGGGAGTCCGCAATGAGCAGTTCTTC
CDR3: CAWDVAGVRNEQFF

size: NA
V: TRBV6-5
J: TRBJ1-2
D: TRBD1
DNA: TGTGCCAGCAGTTACCTACGGACAGGGGGTTATGGCTACACCTTC
CDR3: CASSYLRTGGYGYTF

size: NA
V: TRBV5-1
J: TRBJ2-1
D: TRBD2
DNA: TGCGCCAGCAGCTCCTTAGCGGGGGGCATCTACAATGAGCAGTTCTTC
CDR3: CASSSLAGGIYNEQFF

size: NA
V: TRBV5-1
J: TRBJ1-5
D: NA
DNA: TGCGCCAGCAGCGCCGGACAGCAGGGTCAGCCCCAGCATTTT
CDR3: CASSAGQQGQPQHF

size: NA
V: TRBV9
J: TRBJ2-3
D: TRBD2
DNA: TGTGCCAGCAGCGCACCGGGACTAGTCAGCGGTTCGCAGTATTTT
CDR3: CASSAPGLVSGSQYF

size: NA
V: TRBV3-1/TRBV3-2
J: TRBJ2-7
D: NA
DNA: TGTGCCAGCAGCCGGCGGGCCTACGAGCAGTACTTC
CDR3: CASSRRAYEQYF

size: NA
V: TRBV6-5
J: TRBJ1-2
D: NA
DNA: TGTGCCAGCAGCGGGCGCCAGGACCCCCAGCGGGGCTACACCTTC
CDR3: CASSGRQDPQRGYTF

size: NA
V: TRBV19
J: TRBJ2-3
D: TRBD2
DNA: TGTGCCAGTAGACTCCGCGGGGGTTTGACAGATACGCAGTATTTT
CDR3: CASRLRGGLTDTQYF

size: NA
V: TRBV7-2
J: TRBJ2-1
D: TRBD2
DNA: TGTGCCAGCAGCCCTACCGGGACTATCGATGAGCAGTTCTTC
CDR3: CASSPTGTIDEQFF

size: NA
V: TRBV7-3
J: TRBJ2-3
D: NA
DNA: TGTGCCAGCAGCTTTACAGGGATAGCAACAGATACGCAGTATTTT
CDR3: CASSFTGIATDTQYF

size: NA
V: TRBV11-2
J: TRBJ2-5
D: TRBD1
DNA: TGTGCCAGCAGCAGAAGGACAGGCATTCTATTAGAGACCCAGTACTTC
CDR3: CASSRRTGILLETQYF

size: NA
V: TRBV18
J: TRBJ2-7
D: TRBD1
DNA: TGTGCCAGCTCACTAGTAGGGGGCTTCCCTACCTACGAGCAGTACTTC
CDR3: CASSLVGGFPTYEQYF

size: NA
V: TRBV11-2
J: TRBJ1-6
D: TRBD1
DNA: TGTGCCAGCAGAAGCTCGTTGACAGGGGATGGAGGTAATTCACCCCTCCACTTT
CDR3: CASRSSLTGDGGNSPLHF

size: once
V: TRBV10-3
J: TRBJ2-1
D: NA
DNA: TGTGCCATCAGTGAGCCCGAAATACTAGACAATGAGCAGTTCTTC
CDR3: CAISEPEILDNEQFF

size: few
V: TRBV2
J: TRBJ1-1
D: NA
DNA: TGTGCCAGCAGTGAAGCACTGGGCAGGGCAGGCGCTGAAGCTTTCTTT
CDR3: CASSEALGRAGAEAFF

size: NA
V: TRBV12-3/TRBV12-4
J: TRBJ1-2
D: TRBD1
DNA: TGTGCCAGCAGTCGGGACAGGAGCTATGGCTACACCTTC
CDR3: CASSRDRSYGYTF

size: NA
V: TRBV7-8
J: TRBJ2-1
D: NA
DNA: TGTGCCAGCAGCTCTCGGGACACTCGCAATGAGCAGTTCTTC
CDR3: CASSSRDTRNEQFF

size: NA
V: TRBV27
J: TRBJ1-1
D: TRBD1
DNA: TGTGCCAGCAGTCACGGGACAGGGAGAACGAACACTGAAGCTTTCTTT
CDR3: CASSHGTGRTNTEAFF

size: NA
V: TRBV7-2
J: TRBJ1-2
D: NA
DNA: TGTGCCAGCAGCTTAGTAGCTACCGGATTACAGGGCTCCTCCTATGGCTACACCTTC
CDR3: CASSLVATGLQGSSYGYTF

size: NA
V: TRBV27
J: TRBJ2-2
D: TRBD1
DNA: TGTGCCAGCAGCTGGACAGGGGGCCTCGGGGAGCTGTTTTTT
CDR3: CASSWTGGLGELFF

size: NA
V: TRBV7-6
J: TRBJ2-2
D: TRBD1
DNA: TGTGCCAGCAGCTTAGTTATCGAGACAGGGCCCCTGGGGGCCGGGGAGCTGTTTTTT
CDR3: CASSLVIETGPLGAGELFF

size: NA
V: TRBV19
J: TRBJ2-1
D: NA
DNA: TGTGCCAGTAGTATACCGGGGTACAATGAGCAGTTCTTC
CDR3: CASSIPGYNEQFF

size: once
V: TRBV7-7
J: TRBJ2-3
D: TRBD1
DNA: TGTGCCAGCAGTCAGGGACAGGGGATAGATACGCAGTATTTT
CDR3: CASSQGQGIDTQYF

size: NA
V: TRBV13
J: TRBJ2-2
D: NA
DNA: TGTGCCAGCAGCTTAGTTGTGGGAGGGAACACCGGGGAGCTGTTTTTT
CDR3: CASSLVVGGNTGELFF

size: NA
V: TRBV24-1
J: TRBJ2-3
D: NA
DNA: TGTGCCACCAGTGATCCTTTAGGGGTCAAGCAGTATTTT
CDR3: CATSDPLGVKQYF

size: NA
V: TRBV28
J: TRBJ1-2
D: NA
DNA: TGTGCCAGCAGTTTACCAGGAACCTCCAACTATGGCTACACCTTC
CDR3: CASSLPGTSNYGYTF

size: NA
V: TRBV5-8
J: TRBJ1-6
D: NA
DNA: TGTGCCAGCAGCTTGGGACCTCGCGAGGACAGCAATTCACCCCTCCACTTT
CDR3: CASSLGPREDSNSPLHF

size: NA
V: TRBV5-8
J: TRBJ1-5
D: NA
DNA: TGTGCCAGCAGCTTGGGGGCTAGCAATCAGCCCCAGCATTTT
CDR3: CASSLGASNQPQHF

size: NA
V: TRBV18
J: TRBJ2-1
D: NA
DNA: TGTGCCAGCTCGCCTGACAACTCCTACAATGAGCAGTTCTTC
CDR3: CASSPDNSYNEQFF

size: NA
V: TRBV7-8
J: TRBJ1-2
D: NA
DNA: TGTGCCAGCAGCCTCAGGGGAACGGTTCCTGGCTACACCTTC
CDR3: CASSLRGTVPGYTF

size: NA
V: TRBV28
J: TRBJ2-7
D: TRBD2
DNA: TGTGCCAGCAGTGTTTCCGGGTTGCTAGCGGGAGTCTACGAGCAGTACTTC
CDR3: CASSVSGLLAGVYEQYF

size: NA
V: TRBV29-1
J: TRBJ2-1
D: TRBD1
DNA: TGCAGCGTTCCCAAACAGGGGTATGAGCAGTTCTTC
CDR3: CSVPKQGYEQFF

size: NA
V: TRBV27
J: TRBJ2-1
D: TRBD1
DNA: TGTGCCAGCAGTCCCTCCCCGGGACAGGGGTCCTACAATGAGCAGTTCTTC
CDR3: CASSPSPGQGSYNEQFF